The present entry profiles one T cell receptor (beta chain) with its context. The antigen is undetermined. The record originates from a study of T-cell memory formation after mild COVID-19. 5'RACE primed from the constant segment yielded TCR alpha and TCR beta cDNA libraries bearing sample barcodes and UMIs. TCRdb independently ran MiXCR on the 5' RACE reads; one entry per CDR3 protein. Of about 390,000 distinct CDR3 sequences in the sample, approximately 15% were seen once. Study outcomes and limitations: From day 15 to 85, contracting clones were balanced between CD4 and CD8, whereas later expanders leaned toward CD4+. Most CD4+ clones that shrank were in CM and EM, while CD8+ ones turned up in EMRA.

The CDR3 spans 15 residues. From germline, CDR1 is SGDLS and CDR2 YYNGEE. Between the trimmed V and J ends, which lost 2 bases and 8 bases, there was a span of 16 bases. The sample taken for sequencing was PBMCs or a T cell subset sorted from them (not recorded which). This receptor was taken from a man aged 18 to 29 who had mild COVID-19 (a few samples of this study predate the infection). Cell type and time point are not known. V and J are TRBV9 and TRBJ1-4; D might be TRBD1 (5 bases). CDR3 nucleotides: TGTGCCAGCAGCGTCGAAGGTCAAAGGGGCGAAAAACTGTTTTTT. Protein product: CASSVEGQRGEKLFF.